These 14 T cell receptor beta chains were all obtained from the same sample, sequenced in a study of CD8 T cells in ankylosing spondylitis. Study findings and constraints: The study identified a TCR beta motif of several highly homologous variants that appeared characteristic of ankylosing spondylitis blood.

TCRdb re-derived calls from the 5' RACE reads in MiXCR, one entry per CDR3 protein. The sample carries about 390,000 distinct CDR3 sequences, around 20% recorded once. No cognate antigen is known for these TCRs. Sequencing input: blood, either unsorted or a sorted T cell fraction (not recorded which). The receptors shown here come from a male donor with ankylosing spondylitis.

The chain has TRBV20-1 and TRBJ1-1; D is undetermined. The CDR3 totals 12 residues. Germline CDR1 is DFQATT and CDR2 is SNEGSKA (reference sequence). V was cut by 5 bases and J by 6 bases, with 13 bases left in between. This chain's CDR3 is CSAFQRVAEAFF. CDR3 nucleotide sequence: TGCAGTGCTTTTCAGAGGGTCGCTGAAGCTTTCTTT.

This chain links TRBV7-9 with TRBJ1-1; TRBD1 might be the D (5 bases). Germline V CDR1 and CDR2: SEHNR, FQNEAQ (reference sequence). This CDR3 is built from 14 residues. V was clipped by 2 bases and J by 2 bases, with 9 bases between them. The CDR3, as DNA: TGTGCCAGCAGCTTATTTCAGGGAAACACTGAAGCTTTCTTT. This codes for CASSLFQGNTEAFF. The full variable domain, its missing parts supplied by reference TRBV7-9 and TRBJ1-1, is DTGVSQNPRHKITKRGQNVTFRCDPISEHNRLYWYRQTLGQGPEFLTYFQNEAQLEKSRLLSDRFSAERPKGSFSTLEIQRTEQGDSAMYLCASSLFQGNTEAFFGQGTRLTVV.

This chain joins TRBV19 and TRBJ2-1; TRBD2 might be the D (6 bases). The ends were cut back, 5 bases at V and 5 bases at J, with 16 bases in the middle. Germline-derived CDR1 and CDR2 are LNHDA and SQIVND (reference sequence). CDR3 length equals 15 residues. The CDR3 DNA reads TGTGCCAGTAGTCCAAAGTTGAGGACTAACAATGAGCAGTTCTTC. Translating it yields CASSPKLRTNNEQFF.

This clonotype came up a few times. V gene TRBV20-1 combines with J gene TRBJ2-7; 7 nucleotides align to TRBD1. Germline V gene lookup returns CDR1 DFQATT and CDR2 SNEGSKA (reference sequence). This CDR3 has 17 amino acids. J gave up 2 bases and V 5 bases, and 18 bases lay outside the gene matches. CDR3 DNA: TGCAGTGCTCCACAGATAGGCAGAGACAGGGAACCCTACGAGCAGTACTTC. It codes for CSAPQIGRDREPYEQYF.

This clonotype showed up just once. This chain connects TRBV9 to TRBJ1-4; D remains unclear. The germline CDR1 and CDR2 sequences are SGDLS and YYNGEE. The CDR3 consists of 17 residues. V was clipped by 3 bases and J by 0 bases, with 15 bases between them. CDR3 loop: CASSGGEGSPTNEKLFF. DNA of the CDR3: TGTGCCAGCAGCGGGGGAGAAGGGAGCCCAACTAATGAAAAACTGTTTTTT.

The chain has TRBV3-1 and TRBJ2-1; 8 bases line up with TRBD2. Trimming cost V 3 bases and J 7 bases; bases outside gene matches: 8. CDR3 length: 15 residues. Germline CDR1 is LGHDT and CDR2 is YNNKEL (reference sequence). The CDR3 DNA sequence: TGTGCCAGCAGCCACGAATGGACTAGCAGGAATGAGCAGTTCTTC. This codes for CASSHEWTSRNEQFF.

This clonotype was counted a few times. V and J are TRBV12-3 or TRBV12-4 and TRBJ1-6, with D uncertain. The CDR3 has 16 amino acids. Deletions cut 0 bases from V and 9 bases from J, with 15 bases between. For the CDR3, the DNA is TGTGCCAGCAGTTTAGCGCGAGATACGTCGGGTTCACCCCTCCACTTT. Residues: CASSLARDTSGSPLHF.

This clonotype was detected only once. The genes are TRBV7-3 and TRBJ2-1; the match to TRBD2 covers 11 bases. The V gene's germline CDR1 is SGHTA and CDR2 FQGTGA. J was trimmed by 4 bases and V by 5 bases; bases with no gene match: 13. The CDR3 length is 18 residues. CDR3: CASSPQGGLAGGYNEQFF. The CDR3 nucleotides are TGTGCCAGCAGCCCACAGGGAGGCCTAGCGGGAGGTTACAATGAGCAGTTCTTC.

This clonotype was counted a few times. CDR3 nucleotides: TGCGCCAGCAGCTTGGAGCGGTCAGACGAGCAGTACTTC. Translating gives CASSLERSDEQYF. The chain links TRBV5-1 to TRBJ2-7, with D perhaps matching TRBD2 (5 bases). Trimming removed 0 bases from V and 5 bases from J, with 9 bases in between. The CDR3 spans 13 residues. CDR1 and CDR2 from the germline V gene are SGHRS and YFSETQ.

The V gene is TRBV7-9, the J gene TRBJ2-1; D might be TRBD1 (7 bases). Trimming removed 6 bases from V and 5 bases from J, with 17 bases in between. The V gene's germline CDR1 is SEHNR and CDR2 FQNEAQ (reference sequence). This CDR3 is 15 amino acids long. CDR3 in DNA: TGTGCCAGCAGTAGGGGGCTAGCGATCAACAATGAGCAGTTCTTC. The encoded protein is CASSRGLAINNEQFF.

This clonotype was recorded many times. J is TRBJ1-2 and V is TRBV3-1, with TRBD1 as a possible D gene (5 bases). This CDR3 has 14 amino acids. The germline gives CDR1 LGHDT, CDR2 YNNKEL (reference sequence). Deletions cut 0 bases from V and 7 bases from J, with 12 bases between. This CDR3 is CASSQDPGRGGYTF. CDR3 in DNA: TGTGCCAGCAGCCAAGATCCGGGACGCGGTGGCTACACCTTC.

The chain combines TRBV6-5 with TRBJ2-7; tentative D call: TRBD1 (6 bases). The CDR3 sequence is 15 residues long. Deletions cut 0 bases from V and 0 bases from J, with 9 bases between. Germline loops: CDR1 MNHEY, CDR2 SVGAGI. The CDR3 coding sequence is TGTGCCAGCAGTTACTCTCGGACAGACTCCTACGAGCAGTACTTC. This codes for CASSYSRTDSYEQYF.

The chain links TRBV7-3 to TRBJ2-1, with 7 bases identical to TRBD1. The CDR3 contains 14 residues. Unmatched junction bases numbered 5, after V lost 4 bases and J lost 5 bases. From germline, CDR1 is SGHTA and CDR2 FQGTGA. CDR3 sequence reads: CASSSQGSHNEQFF. CDR3 DNA: TGTGCCAGCAGCTCACAGGGGTCCCACAATGAGCAGTTCTTC.

This clonotype was found a few times. This chain links TRBV4-3 with TRBJ2-1; D is perhaps TRBD1 or TRBD2 (5 bases each). CDR1 is LGHNA and CDR2 is YSLEER in the germline V gene. The CDR3 contains 15 residues. Deletions cut 1 base from V and 4 bases from J, with 11 bases between. CDR3 DNA sequence: TGCGCCAGCAGCCAAGTGGGGGAGAGATACAATGAGCAGTTCTTC. This codes for CASSQVGERYNEQFF.